Listed below are T cell receptor beta chains from one sample, sequenced in a study of cytomegalovirus exposure and HLA in healthy donors. Libraries were prepared by immunoSEQ multiplex PCR; TCRdb keeps only in-frame clonotypes and omits some of them. The data hold 150,000 or so clones, with more than 75% observed a single time. Sequenced material: PBMCs. All receptors come from a man aged 25-45 years in good health and CMV-seropositive. Both conserved end residues are part of each CDR3. D genes are given only for firm matches. Size is omitted from some rows. Given values are once, few, many or a class for expanded clones.

cdr3_nt: TGTGCCAGCAGTTCCGTCACAGGGGGCTATGGCTACACCTTC
cdr3_aa: CASSSVTGGYGYTF
v_call: TRBV6-1
j_call: TRBJ1-2
clone_size: NA
d_call: TRBD1

cdr3_nt: TGTGCCAGCAGAGAACTAGCGGGAGCTGGTAATGAGCAGTTCTTC
cdr3_aa: CASRELAGAGNEQFF
v_call: TRBV2
j_call: TRBJ2-1
clone_size: NA
d_call: TRBD2

cdr3_nt: TGTGCCAGCAGCTTAGCCCGTTCGGGGGCCAACGTCCTGACTTTC
cdr3_aa: CASSLARSGANVLTF
v_call: TRBV7-8
j_call: TRBJ2-6
clone_size: NA
d_call: NA

cdr3_nt: TGTGCCAGCCGCGAATTTGGACTAGCGGTTTACCCTAGCACAGATACGCAGTATTTT
cdr3_aa: CASREFGLAVYPSTDTQYF
v_call: TRBV28
j_call: TRBJ2-3
clone_size: NA
d_call: TRBD2

cdr3_nt: TGTGCCAGCAGCAGGGGGGCTAGCGGGAGGGCAAACACCGGGGAGCTGTTTTTT
cdr3_aa: CASSRGASGRANTGELFF
v_call: TRBV2
j_call: TRBJ2-2
clone_size: NA
d_call: TRBD2

cdr3_nt: TGTGCCAGCAGTGAAGTGGGCAGGGTACAGCCCCAGCATTTT
cdr3_aa: CASSEVGRVQPQHF
v_call: TRBV25-1
j_call: TRBJ1-5
clone_size: NA
d_call: NA

cdr3_nt: TGCAGCGTGGGACAGGGCTCTGGGGCCAACGTCCTGACTTTC
cdr3_aa: CSVGQGSGANVLTF
v_call: TRBV29-1
j_call: TRBJ2-6
clone_size: NA
d_call: TRBD1

cdr3_nt: TGCGCCAGCAGCCCCCAGGGACAGACTAATGAAAAACTGTTTTTT
cdr3_aa: CASSPQGQTNEKLFF
v_call: TRBV4-1
j_call: TRBJ1-4
clone_size: NA
d_call: TRBD1

cdr3_nt: TGTGCCTGGAGTGTAGGTTTAGCGGGAGCCAACTACGAGCAGTACTTC
cdr3_aa: CAWSVGLAGANYEQYF
v_call: TRBV30
j_call: TRBJ2-7
clone_size: NA
d_call: TRBD2

cdr3_nt: TGTGCCAGCAGCTTAAATCCCGCTAGCGGGAGTCTTTCCTACAATGAGCAGTTCTTC
cdr3_aa: CASSLNPASGSLSYNEQFF
v_call: TRBV7-2
j_call: TRBJ2-1
clone_size: NA
d_call: TRBD2

cdr3_nt: TGTGCCAGCAGTGAAGAGGATTCTATGAACACTGAAGCTTTCTTT
cdr3_aa: CASSEEDSMNTEAFF
v_call: TRBV6-4
j_call: TRBJ1-1
clone_size: NA
d_call: NA

cdr3_nt: TGTGCCAGCAGATTGCGGGACCGCCGGAGCACCGGGGAGCTGTTTTTT
cdr3_aa: CASRLRDRRSTGELFF
v_call: TRBV11-1
j_call: TRBJ2-2
clone_size: NA
d_call: NA

cdr3_nt: TGCGCCAGCAGTCATCCCGACGGGAGGGTCAACACCTTC
cdr3_aa: CASSHPDGRVNTF
v_call: TRBV4-3
j_call: TRBJ1-2
clone_size: NA
d_call: NA

cdr3_nt: TGTGCCAGCAGTTACTCAGGGGTCGGGGCCAACGTCCTGACTTTC
cdr3_aa: CASSYSGVGANVLTF
v_call: TRBV6-5
j_call: TRBJ2-6
clone_size: NA
d_call: NA

cdr3_nt: TGTGCCAGCAGTAGGGACAGGGTTCCCTACGAGCAGTACTTC
cdr3_aa: CASSRDRVPYEQYF
v_call: TRBV6-5
j_call: TRBJ2-7
clone_size: NA
d_call: TRBD1

cdr3_nt: TGCGCCAGCAACGGGAACCATAACCCGAACACCGGGGAGCTGTTTTTT
cdr3_aa: CASNGNHNPNTGELFF
v_call: TRBV5-1
j_call: TRBJ2-2
clone_size: NA
d_call: NA

cdr3_nt: TGCGCCAGCAGCTTGGGGGGGACAGCTAACTATGGCTACACCTTC
cdr3_aa: CASSLGGTANYGYTF
v_call: TRBV5-1
j_call: TRBJ1-2
clone_size: few
d_call: TRBD1

cdr3_nt: TGCGCCAGCAGCCAAGATCAACAGGGGGGGGGTAGCAATCAGCCCCAGCATTTT
cdr3_aa: CASSQDQQGGGSNQPQHF
v_call: TRBV4-1
j_call: TRBJ1-5
clone_size: NA
d_call: TRBD1

cdr3_nt: TGTGCTAGTGGTTTGAACTTAGCGGAAAATTCGAATGAGCAGTTCTTC
cdr3_aa: CASGLNLAENSNEQFF
v_call: TRBV12-5
j_call: TRBJ2-1
clone_size: NA
d_call: NA

cdr3_nt: TGTGCCAGCAGCTCAACCGGCTACGAGCAGTACTTC
cdr3_aa: CASSSTGYEQYF
v_call: TRBV11-1
j_call: TRBJ2-7
clone_size: few
d_call: NA

cdr3_nt: TGTGCCAGCAGCTTAGAGCGGGGTTCCGGGGAGCTGTTTTTT
cdr3_aa: CASSLERGSGELFF
v_call: TRBV7-9
j_call: TRBJ2-2
clone_size: NA
d_call: TRBD2

cdr3_nt: TGTGCCAGCAGCTTTAACGGACAGGGGGGCTACACCTTC
cdr3_aa: CASSFNGQGGYTF
v_call: TRBV7-3
j_call: TRBJ1-2
clone_size: NA
d_call: TRBD1

cdr3_nt: TGTGCCTGGAGTGTAGGGACAGGGGGTAACGATGGCTACACCTTC
cdr3_aa: CAWSVGTGGNDGYTF
v_call: TRBV30
j_call: TRBJ1-2
clone_size: NA
d_call: TRBD1

cdr3_nt: TGTGCCAGCAGTTCATTCCCCACAGGGGGGACTAACTATGGCTACACCTTC
cdr3_aa: CASSSFPTGGTNYGYTF
v_call: TRBV28
j_call: TRBJ1-2
clone_size: NA
d_call: TRBD1

cdr3_nt: TGTGCCAGCAGTATGGGCTATGAGCAGTTCTTC
cdr3_aa: CASSMGYEQFF
v_call: TRBV6-6
j_call: TRBJ2-1
clone_size: few
d_call: NA

cdr3_nt: TGTGCCAGCACCCTCGACAAAGGCCACTATGGCTACACCTTC
cdr3_aa: CASTLDKGHYGYTF
v_call: TRBV28
j_call: TRBJ1-2
clone_size: few
d_call: NA

cdr3_nt: TGTGCCAGCAGTTTATCGGTTGGGGGCGGGGGGATAATGAACACTGAAGCTTTCTTT
cdr3_aa: CASSLSVGGGGIMNTEAFF
v_call: TRBV27
j_call: TRBJ1-1
clone_size: NA
d_call: NA